The 28 T cell receptor beta chains below come from one sample, sequenced in a study of cytomegalovirus exposure and HLA in healthy donors. Both 60 Vbeta primers and 13 Jbeta primers went into the PCR. Measured with immunoSEQ multiplex PCR; TCRdb has only the in-frame clones, and not every one. The profile shows 170,000 or so clones, around 78% of them singletons. Sequenced input: PBMCs. These receptors all come from a woman aged 45 to 65 in good health and CMV-seropositive.

Regarding this clone: This sample also contains other DNA sequences that code for the same CDR3. CDR3 region: CASSLSGQGNSPLHF. As DNA, the CDR3 is TGTGCCAGCAGCCTTTCGGGACAGGGGAATTCACCCCTCCACTTT. The chain is built from TRBV7-8 and TRBJ1-6, with 10 nucleotides matching TRBD1. The CDR3 runs 15 residues. The J segment lost 7 bases and the V segment lost 5 bases, leaving 5 bases of the junction unmatched. Per germline, CDR1 SGHVS and CDR2 FQNEAQ.

The rearrangement joins TRBV9 to TRBJ1-3; 9 bases fit TRBD1. V lost 4 bases to trimming and J lost 8 bases; unmatched junction nucleotides: 10. The CDR3 spans 15 residues. CDR1 SGDLS and CDR2 YYNGEE come from the germline V gene. Written as DNA, the CDR3 is TGTGCCAGCAGCCCCGATGGGACAGGGAGGGACACCATATATTTT. This translates into CASSPDGTGRDTIYF.

The rearrangement links TRBV5-6 to TRBJ2-2; 8 bases fit TRBD1. The CDR3 covers 16 residues. The germline V gene encodes CDR1 SGHDT and CDR2 YYEEEE. Trimming took 3 bases from V and 5 from J; bases not matched to a gene: 9. The CDR3 nucleotides are TGTGCCAGCAGCTCATGGACAGGGCAAGGGACCGGGGAGCTGTTTTTT. It is translated as CASSSWTGQGTGELFF.

This clone occurred once. The chain carries TRBV10-3 and TRBJ2-3; 13 bases are a match to TRBD2. Germline V CDR1 and CDR2: ENHRY, SYGVKD. The CDR3 spans 18 residues. V lost 2 bases, J lost 6 bases, and 11 bases stayed unmatched. This CDR3 reads CAISEPGTSGEGGDTQYF. Written as DNA, the CDR3 is TGTGCCATCAGTGAGCCGGGGACTAGCGGGGAGGGGGGGGATACGCAGTATTTT.

This clone has only one observation. J is TRBJ1-6 and V is TRBV18; TRBD1 is a possible D gene (5 bases). This CDR3 is built from 15 residues. Germline CDR1 is KGHSH and CDR2 is LQKENI. V gave up 3 bases and J gave up 7 bases, with 13 bases separating them. The CDR3 spells CASSPARRQNSPLHF. The CDR3, as DNA: TGTGCCAGCTCACCGGCACGGCGACAGAATTCACCCCTCCACTTT. Variable domain in full (rest from reference TRBV18 and TRBJ1-6): NAGVMQNPRHLVRRRGQEARLRCSPMKGHSHVYWYRQLPEEGLKFMVYLQKENIIDESGMPKERFSAEFPKEGPSILRIQQVVRGDSAAYFCASSPARRQNSPLHFGNGTRLTVT.

Concerning this clone: The junction differs from germline at one of its ends, possibly a read error. The chain recombines TRBV7-9 with TRBJ2-1, with TRBD1 identical over 11 bases. The CDR3 has 16 amino acids. The germline gives CDR1 SEHNR, CDR2 FQNEAQ (reference sequence). The DNA for the CDR3 is TGTTCCAGCAGCCAAACCCCGGGACAGGGGGGGAATGAGCAGTTCTTC. Translation gives CSSSQTPGQGGNEQFF.

The chain uses TRBV4-1 and TRBJ2-3; 8 bases fit TRBD2. Unmatched junction bases numbered 10, after V lost 2 bases and J lost 6 bases. From germline, CDR1 is MGHRA and CDR2 YSYEKL. The CDR3 spans 16 residues. CDR3 in amino acids: CASSQKGAGVPDTQYF. The CDR3 DNA sequence: TGCGCCAGCAGCCAAAAAGGAGCGGGGGTTCCGGATACGCAGTATTTT.

The sample holds one count of this clone. The junction and the germline gene differ at one end; a read error may be behind it. The chain employs TRBV10-3 and TRBJ2-2, with a weak D call TRBD2 (5 bases). This CDR3 comprises 14 residues. The germline gives CDR1 ENHRY, CDR2 SYGVKD. The CDR3 nucleotides are TGTGCCATCAGTGAGGCCAACTCACCCGGGGAGCTGCTTTTT. Its translation: CAISEANSPGELLF.

This clone was recorded only once. The chain links TRBV2 to TRBJ1-5; the D is unclear. The germline V gene encodes CDR1 SNHLY and CDR2 FYNNEI. The CDR3 covers 12 residues. V lost 4 bases, J lost 5 bases, and 6 bases lay in between. This chain's CDR3 is CASSGGDQPQHF. The CDR3 region has the DNA TGTGCCAGCAGTGGAGGAGATCAGCCCCAGCATTTT.

The gene calls are TRBV5-1 and TRBJ1-4; 11 bases are shared with TRBD1. This CDR3 spans 15 amino acids. Trimming took 0 bases from V and 7 from J; bases not matched to a gene: 2. CDR1 and CDR2 (germline): SGHRS, YFSETQ. The CDR3 DNA reads as TGCGCCAGCAGCTTGGTCGGGACAGGGGGTGAAAAACTGTTTTTT. Translation: CASSLVGTGGEKLFF.

The rearrangement uses TRBV11-2 and TRBJ2-1, with D tentatively TRBD2 (7 bases). Trimming pared 5 bases from V and 4 bases from J, leaving 18 bases between. The CDR3 runs 16 residues. CDR1 and CDR2 (germline): SGHAT, FQNNGV. The CDR3 DNA is TGTGCCAGCAGCCAAGGAGGAGGGGGGGCATACAATGAGCAGTTCTTC. Translating gives CASSQGGGGAYNEQFF. Full variable domain (remainder filled in from reference TRBV11-2 and TRBJ2-1): EAGVAQSPRYKIIEKRQSVAFWCNPISGHATLYWYQQILGQGPKLLIQFQNNGVVDDSQLPKDRFSAERLKGVDSTLKIQPAKLEDSAVYLCASSQGGGGAYNEQFFGPGTRLTVL.

The chain links TRBV27 to TRBJ1-6; D may be TRBD1 (5 bases). The V and J ends lost 6 bases and 9 bases respectively, with 18 bases between them. Germline CDR1 is MNHEY and CDR2 is SMNVEV (reference sequence). The CDR3 is 15 amino acids. The CDR3 DNA sequence: TGTGCCAGCAGAACTTTAGGTATCGGGGGTTCACCCCTCCACTTT. It is translated as CASRTLGIGGSPLHF.

The chain has TRBV30 and TRBJ2-1, with 8 positions matching TRBD1. In germline, CDR1 is GTSNPN, CDR2 SVGIG (reference sequence). This CDR3 is built from 14 residues. The V and J ends lost 8 bases and 0 bases, in that order; junction bases with no gene match: 6. As DNA, the CDR3 is TGTGCCGGGCTGACAGGGGTCTCCTACAATGAGCAGTTCTTC. This gives the protein CAGLTGVSYNEQFF.

The V call is TRBV6-5, the J call TRBJ2-1, with a tentative D call TRBD1 (5 bases). The CDR3 runs 16 residues. Germline CDR1 MNHEY, CDR2 SVGAGI. The V and J ends lost 2 bases and 2 bases respectively, with 13 bases between them. This chain's CDR3 is CASSYGAGRTYNEQFF. CDR3 DNA: TGTGCCAGCAGTTACGGGGCAGGACGCACCTACAATGAGCAGTTCTTC.

The CDR3 here is CASSGTHWTGELFF. Here the CDR3 DNA reads TGCGCCAGCAGTGGGACACACTGGACCGGGGAGCTGTTTTTT. V and J are TRBV10-1 and TRBJ2-2, with a weak D call TRBD1 (5 bases). Trimming took 4 bases from V and 5 from J, leaving 11 bases between them. This CDR3 has 14 residues. Looked up from germline, CDR1 is WNHNN and CDR2 is SYGVQD (reference sequence).

This rearrangement joins TRBV13 to TRBJ1-1; D is unclear. V gave up 1 base and J gave up 5 bases, with 11 bases separating them. The CDR3 is 14 residues long. Per germline, CDR1 PRHDT and CDR2 FYEKMQ (reference sequence). This chain's CDR3 is CASSLVTTGTEAFF. The DNA of the CDR3 is TGTGCCAGCAGCTTAGTGACTACGGGGACTGAAGCTTTCTTT.

This chain links TRBV7-8 with TRBJ2-2; TRBD2 is a possible D gene (6 bases). The CDR3 sequence is 15 residues long. The germline gives CDR1 SGHVS, CDR2 FQNEAQ. V was shortened by 4 bases and J by 4 bases, with 13 bases between the two germline ends. The CDR3 DNA follows: TGTGCCAGCAGCTACTGGAGGGGAGGCACCGGGGAGCTGTTTTTT. Its translation is CASSYWRGGTGELFF. The full variable domain, completed using reference TRBV7-8 and TRBJ2-2, is GAGVSQSPRYKVAKRGQDVALRCDPISGHVSLFWYQQALGQGPEFLTYFQNEAQLDKSGLPSDRFFAERPEGSVSTLKIQRTQQEDSAVYLCASSYWRGGTGELFFGEGSRLTVL.

This clone is a singleton in its sample. V and J are TRBV28 and TRBJ2-1, with 10 bases that match TRBD1. V shed 5 bases and J 2 bases; nucleotides not matched to a gene: 3. The CDR3 consists of 15 residues. Germline CDR1 reads MDHEN; CDR2 reads SYDVKM. The CDR3 sequence is CASSVTGGAYNEQFF. The DNA for the CDR3 is TGTGCCAGCAGTGTGACAGGGGGCGCCTACAATGAGCAGTTCTTC.

The gene calls are TRBV7-6 and TRBJ1-1; maybe TRBD1 (6 bases). The CDR3 runs to 15 residues. Germline CDR1 SGHVS, CDR2 FNYEAQ. V was shortened by 1 base and J by 1 base, with 10 bases between the two germline ends. The CDR3 reads CASSLVAGANTEAFF. CDR3 nucleotides: TGTGCCAGCAGCTTAGTTGCGGGGGCGAACACTGAAGCTTTCTTT.

The V gene is TRBV11-2, the J gene TRBJ1-5; D ambiguous. Trimming shortened V by 4 bases and J by 4 bases, and 8 bases separated the two germline ends. CDR1 is SGHAT and CDR2 is FQNNGV in the germline V gene. The length of the CDR3 is 13 residues. The CDR3 spells CASSSGLNQPQHF. CDR3 in DNA: TGTGCCAGCAGCTCGGGGTTAAATCAGCCCCAGCATTTT. Full variable domain (outside the CDR3, taken from reference TRBV11-2 and TRBJ1-5): EAGVAQSPRYKIIEKRQSVAFWCNPISGHATLYWYQQILGQGPKLLIQFQNNGVVDDSQLPKDRFSAERLKGVDSTLKIQPAKLEDSAVYLCASSSGLNQPQHFGDGTRLSIL.

This clone was picked up a small number of times. The V call is TRBV5-5, the J call TRBJ2-3; perhaps TRBD1 as D (5 bases). The CDR3 runs 16 residues. With 4 bases removed from V and 0 bases from J, the gap between germline ends came to 15 bases. In germline, CDR1 is SGHKS, CDR2 YYEKEE (reference sequence). The CDR3 DNA reads as TGTGCCAGCAGCCTGGGATACAGGACAAGCACAGATACGCAGTATTTT. This encodes CASSLGYRTSTDTQYF.

The V call is TRBV5-8, the J call TRBJ2-3, with 9 bases aligning to TRBD1. Germline lookup yields CDR1 SGHTS and CDR2 YDEGEE. The CDR3 has 17 residues. With 4 bases clipped from V and 1 base from J, the junction kept 10 bases outside the gene matches. CDR3 protein: CASSRPWDRVGTDTQYF. The CDR3 region has the DNA TGTGCCAGCAGCCGGCCTTGGGACAGGGTTGGCACAGATACGCAGTATTTT.

This clone appeared once. The chain joins TRBV30 to TRBJ1-4; 7 bases map to TRBD1. This CDR3 contains 13 residues. Trimming took 8 bases from V and 5 from J; bases not matched to a gene: 8. Germline CDR1 is GTSNPN and CDR2 is SVGIG (reference sequence). DNA for the CDR3: TGTGCCACCCGACAGGGACCGAATGAAAAACTGTTTTTT. It specifies CATRQGPNEKLFF.

The chain is built from TRBV2 and TRBJ2-1, with TRBD2 as a possible D gene (6 bases). Germline V lookup: CDR1 SNHLY, CDR2 FYNNEI. The CDR3 spans 15 residues. Trimming removed 6 bases from V and 1 base from J, with 13 bases in between. CDR3 sequence (DNA): TGTGCCAGCAGCCTCGGAGGGCCGTCCTACAATGAGCAGTTCTTC. Encoded protein: CASSLGGPSYNEQFF.

This clone has more than one count but fewer than ten. The rearrangement uses TRBV5-4 and TRBJ2-5; 9 bases fit TRBD1. CDR3 length: 16 amino acids. Per germline, CDR1 SGHNT and CDR2 YYREEE (reference sequence). V was clipped by 0 bases and J by 6 bases; unmatched bases: 9. The CDR3 here is CASSLAGTGLLKTQYF. CDR3 in DNA: TGTGCCAGCAGCTTGGCCGGGACAGGGTTGTTAAAGACCCAGTACTTC.

The V and J genes are TRBV10-3 and TRBJ1-1, with 7 bases identical to TRBD1. The CDR3 consists of 14 residues. The germline gives CDR1 ENHRY, CDR2 SYGVKD. Trimming at V came to 7 bases and at J to 4 bases, leaving 9 bases not matched to a gene. CDR3 region: CAIMGRQGGTEAFF. In DNA, the CDR3 is TGTGCCATCATGGGGAGACAGGGAGGCACTGAAGCTTTCTTT.

Concerning this clone itself: In the same sample, other DNA sequences code for this CDR3. The chain carries TRBV4-1 and TRBJ2-5; D is unresolved. CDR1 MGHRA and CDR2 YSYEKL come from the germline V gene. This CDR3 contains 12 residues. The V end was cut by 0 bases, the J end by 5 bases, with 4 bases between. CDR3 in amino acids: CASSQDRETQYF. In nucleotides, the CDR3 is TGCGCCAGCAGCCAAGATCGGGAGACCCAGTACTTC.

The chain joins TRBV13 to TRBJ2-7; TRBD1 is a possible D gene (6 bases). Trimming took 3 bases from V and 2 from J, leaving 11 bases between them. Germline V CDR1 and CDR2: PRHDT, FYEKMQ (reference sequence). The CDR3 spans 14 residues. CDR3: CASSLTGQAYEQYF. The CDR3 region has the DNA TGTGCCAGCAGCTTGACAGGTCAAGCCTACGAGCAGTACTTC.